This T cell receptor (beta chain) emerged from a study of T cell responses to AZD1222 COVID-19 vaccine. This table comes from immunoSEQ multiplex PCR, and its TCRdb copy is limited to in-frame clones, with some not included. Of approximately 270,000 clones in the sample, almost 95% were seen once. Germline loops: CDR1 LNHDA, CDR2 SQIVND (reference sequence). The V gene end was trimmed by 8 bases and the J gene end by 1 base; junction bases not matched to a gene: 5. The CDR3 has 14 residues. The chain joins TRBV19 to TRBJ2-1; 7 positions agree with TRBD1. The sample in question was peripheral blood, obtained 28 days after the second AZD1222 dose. The receptor was isolated from an adult who received the AZD1222 COVID-19 vaccine. The CDR3 here is CASRTGESYNEQFF. In DNA form, the CDR3 reads TGTGCCAGTCGTACAGGGGAGTCCTACAATGAGCAGTTCTTC.